This entry concerns a single T cell receptor beta chain. It has no known antigen specificity. No base-level quality is on record; no much larger clone is a single base apart. Reading the germline V gene gives CDR1 MRHNA and CDR2 SNTAGT. V sheds 3 bases and J sheds 4 bases, leaving 15 bases between their ends. Its CDR3 holds 15 amino acids, cysteine through phenylalanine. Here the CDR3 DNA is all that survives: 45 bases in frame from base 1. This sample is drawn from a study of technical replicates of blood from several donors (dated by TCRdb to between 2016 and 2019). The method was the immunoSEQ multiplex PCR assay. Held by TCRdb, this immuneACCESS table contains in-frame sequences only and omits some clones. Under half of the omission traces to an unresolved V gene where checked; the cause of the rest is unknown. The sample table contains roughly 97,000 clones; only one count was recorded for around 96% of them. The ten largest account for about 0.39% of the sample.

The chain couples TRBV6-4 to TRBJ1-2; perhaps TRBD1 is the D gene, with 6 bases matching. The sequence was collected from a human donor in good health. The material sequenced was T cells isolated from PBMCs. The CDR3 loop reads CASSEFYRDGYGYTF. The DNA is as follows: TGTGCCAGCAGTGAGTTCTACAGGGATGGCTATGGCTACACCTTC.